Listed below are T cell receptor beta chains from one sample, sequenced in a study of blood T cell repertoires in COVID-19. Data came from immunoSEQ multiplex PCR; TCRdb stores just in-frame clones and leaves some out. The sample carries 250,000 or so clones, roughly 85% recorded once. The sequencing sample was made of PBMCs or T cells enriched from blood (not recorded which). The receptor source for this set is a woman aged 40 to 49 who had been exposed to COVID-19. CDR3s include the opening cysteine and the closing phenylalanine or tryptophan. A D gene is named only where the DNA matches it firmly. Rows may omit the clone size; those that give it use once, few, many or a size class.

abundance: NA; j_gene: TRBJ1-1; v_gene: TRBV7-9; d_gene: NA; CDR3nt: TGTGCCAGCAGCTTAGCGGGTGCGGGGGCTGAAGCTTTCTTT; CDR3aa: CASSLAGAGAEAFF
abundance: NA; j_gene: TRBJ1-4; v_gene: TRBV20-1; d_gene: TRBD1; CDR3nt: TGCAGTGCTAGTAGGGGACAGGCACTAGGGAAACTGTTTTTT; CDR3aa: CSASRGQALGKLFF
abundance: NA; j_gene: TRBJ1-3; v_gene: TRBV7-9; d_gene: NA; CDR3nt: TGTGCCAGCAGCCCAGGGGCCCCCCCCATATATTTT; CDR3aa: CASSPGAPPIYF
abundance: NA; j_gene: TRBJ1-2; v_gene: TRBV6-4; d_gene: TRBD1; CDR3nt: TGTGCCAGCAGCCCCGGGACAGGGGGCCGTGGCTACACCTTC; CDR3aa: CASSPGTGGRGYTF
abundance: NA; j_gene: TRBJ2-3; v_gene: TRBV5-1; d_gene: TRBD1; CDR3nt: TGCGCCAGCAGCCCCGTTAGTGTCAGGGGGACAGATACGCAGTATTTT; CDR3aa: CASSPVSVRGTDTQYF
abundance: NA; j_gene: TRBJ2-3; v_gene: TRBV7-8; d_gene: TRBD2; CDR3nt: TGTGCCAGCAGCCTCCCCACTTCGACTAGCGGGGTTAGCACAGATACGCAGTATTTT; CDR3aa: CASSLPTSTSGVSTDTQYF
abundance: NA; j_gene: TRBJ2-3; v_gene: TRBV4-2; d_gene: TRBD2; CDR3nt: TGTGCCAGCAGCCAAGAGACTAGCGGGGGAAGCACAGATACGCAGTATTTT; CDR3aa: CASSQETSGGSTDTQYF
abundance: once; j_gene: TRBJ1-4; v_gene: TRBV11-2; d_gene: NA; CDR3nt: TGTGCCAGCAGCCCAGGGTACTCAACTAATGAAAAACTGTTTTTT; CDR3aa: CASSPGYSTNEKLFF
abundance: NA; j_gene: TRBJ2-3; v_gene: TRBV6-7; d_gene: TRBD2; CDR3nt: TGTGCCAGCACCTCCCCCGCGGGGGGCACAGATACGCAGTATTTT; CDR3aa: CASTSPAGGTDTQYF
abundance: NA; j_gene: TRBJ1-5; v_gene: TRBV12-3/TRBV12-4; d_gene: NA; CDR3nt: TGTGCCAGCAGTTTCAGGGGCGGCCAGCCCCAGCATTTT; CDR3aa: CASSFRGGQPQHF
abundance: NA; j_gene: TRBJ1-5; v_gene: TRBV6-2/TRBV6-3; d_gene: NA; CDR3nt: TGTGCCAGCAGTCCCGCCTTTTTCAGGGAAGGCAATCAGCCCCAGCATTTT; CDR3aa: CASSPAFFREGNQPQHF
abundance: NA; j_gene: TRBJ2-1; v_gene: TRBV7-3; d_gene: NA; CDR3nt: TGTGCCAGCAGCCGAGGGGGGGTCTCCTACAATGAGCAGTTCTTC; CDR3aa: CASSRGGVSYNEQFF
abundance: NA; j_gene: TRBJ2-3; v_gene: TRBV7-2; d_gene: TRBD2; CDR3nt: TGTGCCAGCAGCTTAGTGGCTAGCGGGGGGATCACAGATACGCAGTATTTT; CDR3aa: CASSLVASGGITDTQYF
abundance: NA; j_gene: TRBJ2-4; v_gene: TRBV6-5; d_gene: TRBD1; CDR3nt: TGTGCCAGCAGTTACGGACAGGGGGTAGGAGACATTCAGTACTTC; CDR3aa: CASSYGQGVGDIQYF
abundance: few; j_gene: TRBJ2-1; v_gene: TRBV11-3; d_gene: NA; CDR3nt: TGTGCCAGCAGCTCCAGACTAGTCAATGAGCAGTTCTTC; CDR3aa: CASSSRLVNEQFF
abundance: NA; j_gene: TRBJ2-5; v_gene: TRBV5-4; d_gene: TRBD1; CDR3nt: TGTGCCAGCAGCTTTCCAGGGGGAGAGACCCAGTACTTC; CDR3aa: CASSFPGGETQYF
abundance: NA; j_gene: TRBJ1-6; v_gene: TRBV7-2; d_gene: TRBD1; CDR3nt: TGTGCCAGCAGCCCGACAGGGAACAATTCACCCCTCCACTTT; CDR3aa: CASSPTGNNSPLHF
abundance: NA; j_gene: TRBJ1-4; v_gene: TRBV10-2; d_gene: TRBD1; CDR3nt: TGCGCCAGCAGTGGAGGGACAGGGGGTGAAAAACTGTTTTTT; CDR3aa: CASSGGTGGEKLFF
abundance: NA; j_gene: TRBJ1-1; v_gene: TRBV6-1; d_gene: NA; CDR3nt: TGTGCCAGCAGTGTGTCAGGGGACCTCATGAACACTGAAGCTTTCTTT; CDR3aa: CASSVSGDLMNTEAFF
abundance: NA; j_gene: TRBJ1-1; v_gene: TRBV5-1; d_gene: TRBD1; CDR3nt: TGCGCCAGCAGCTTGGATCAGGGGGCCTCCGGAGGGGAAGCTTTCTTT; CDR3aa: CASSLDQGASGGEAFF
abundance: NA; j_gene: TRBJ1-5; v_gene: TRBV5-6; d_gene: NA; CDR3nt: TGTGCCAGCAGCTTGTCCGGCAGGGGCAATCAGCCCCAGCATTTT; CDR3aa: CASSLSGRGNQPQHF
abundance: NA; j_gene: TRBJ2-3; v_gene: TRBV9; d_gene: TRBD2; CDR3nt: TGTGCCAGCAGCGTAACCGGGACTAGATTAGATACGCAGTATTTT; CDR3aa: CASSVTGTRLDTQYF
abundance: NA; j_gene: TRBJ1-2; v_gene: TRBV6-5; d_gene: NA; CDR3nt: TGTGCCAGCAGTTACTCACAGGGCGGCTATGGCTACACCTTC; CDR3aa: CASSYSQGGYGYTF
abundance: once; j_gene: TRBJ1-1; v_gene: TRBV5-4; d_gene: NA; CDR3nt: TGTGCCAGCAGCCCCCAAAGCATGAACACTGAAGCTTTCTTT; CDR3aa: CASSPQSMNTEAFF
abundance: NA; j_gene: TRBJ1-1; v_gene: TRBV6-5; d_gene: NA; CDR3nt: TGTGCCAGCAGTCCCGGGTTGAACACTGAAGCTTTCTTT; CDR3aa: CASSPGLNTEAFF
abundance: NA; j_gene: TRBJ2-3; v_gene: TRBV6-2/TRBV6-3; d_gene: NA; CDR3nt: TGTGCCAGCAGTTACTCGCAGGACTCTAGCACAGATACGCAGTATTTT; CDR3aa: CASSYSQDSSTDTQYF
abundance: NA; j_gene: TRBJ1-6; v_gene: TRBV3-1/TRBV3-2; d_gene: NA; CDR3nt: TGTGCCAGCAGCCAAGATAGGGAGGGACGGGGCTATAATTCACCCCTCCACTTT; CDR3aa: CASSQDREGRGYNSPLHF
abundance: NA; j_gene: TRBJ2-3; v_gene: TRBV6-6; d_gene: TRBD2; CDR3nt: TGTGCCAGCACCGGACTAGCGGGGTTTCTGGATACGCAGTATTTT; CDR3aa: CASTGLAGFLDTQYF
abundance: few; j_gene: TRBJ1-2; v_gene: TRBV7-9; d_gene: NA; CDR3nt: TGTGCCAGCAGCCCCACAGGGAGAGTTGACTATGGCTACACCTTC; CDR3aa: CASSPTGRVDYGYTF
abundance: NA; j_gene: TRBJ1-4; v_gene: TRBV2; d_gene: NA; CDR3nt: TGTGCCAGCTGTTCGAGGGCAGGACGAAATGAAAAACTGTTTTTT; CDR3aa: CASCSRAGRNEKLFF